The 5 T cell receptor beta chains reported below all come from one sample, sequenced in a study of shared clonotypes between healthy human individuals. Positively selected for CCR7, the CD45RO-negative cells used as naive CD8 cells excluded terminally differentiated effector memory CD45RA+ cells. The repertoire was sequenced with immunoSEQ multiplex PCR; TCRdb's copy has only in-frame clones and lacks some. The repertoire has about 2 million clones, about 95% of them found once; the top ten carry more than 0.95%. Sequenced material: naive CD8+ T cells sorted from blood. The receptors derive from a man between 18 and 35 years old in good health.

The rearrangement joins TRBV6-1 to TRBJ2-7, with D perhaps TRBD1 (5 bases). The CDR3 length is 16 residues. Germline values: CDR1 MNHNS, CDR2 SASEGT. The V gene lost 4 bases and the J gene lost 3 bases, with 19 bases spanning the gap. CDR3 nucleotides: TGTGCCAGCAGTGTAAGACGACAGCAGAGCTACTACGAGCAGTACTTC. Protein product: CASSVRRQQSYYEQYF.

The chain couples TRBV5-4 to TRBJ1-6; D unclear. V gave up 0 bases and J gave up 0 bases, with 4 bases separating them. CDR3 size: 15 residues. Per the germline V gene, CDR1 is SGHNT and CDR2 is YYREEE (reference sequence). The DNA for the CDR3 is TGTGCCAGCAGCTTGGGGCCCTCCTATAATTCACCCCTCCACTTT. It codes for CASSLGPSYNSPLHF.

The V gene is TRBV4-1, the J gene TRBJ2-7, with D unresolved. Germline V gives CDR1 MGHRA, CDR2 YSYEKL. This CDR3 is 14 amino acids long. Trimming took 4 bases from V and 4 from J, leaving 14 bases between them. CDR3: CASSLREFQYEQYF. For the CDR3, the DNA is TGCGCCAGCAGCCTAAGAGAGTTCCAATACGAGCAGTACTTC.

The CDR3 spells CASSPSGSRDYGYTF. Here the CDR3 DNA reads TGTGCCAGCAGCCCCTCTGGGAGCCGAGACTATGGCTACACCTTC. The rearrangement links TRBV7-2 to TRBJ1-2; D unclear. The CDR3 covers 15 residues. The germline V and J ends were trimmed by 5 bases and 3 bases, with 16 bases remaining between them. Germline V gives CDR1 SGHTA, CDR2 FQGNSA.

The chain employs TRBV18 and TRBJ2-7; 10 nucleotides line up with TRBD2. The V gene's germline CDR1 is KGHSH and CDR2 LQKENI. V gave up 3 bases and J gave up 3 bases; unmatched junction bases: 5. This CDR3 is 15 amino acids long. The CDR3: CASSPTSGLYYEQYF. The CDR3 DNA follows: TGTGCCAGCTCACCGACTAGCGGGCTATACTACGAGCAGTACTTC.